This TCR beta chain came from a study of T cell clonality in common variable immunodeficiency. TCRdb's table, derived via immunoSEQ multiplex PCR, lists solely in-frame clones and lacks some. Singletons are absent from the sample, which has tens of thousands of clones. Patients and controls were mostly of Caucasian heritage. This clone came up a few times. Its target is unknown. Broader study findings: Authors noted CVID clonality's cause needs subpopulation repertoire sequencing. Compared with healthy controls, CVID subjects showed increased TCRbeta clonality, mostly in about a third.

Sequenced: peripheral blood mononuclear cells. The receptor was isolated from a person aged 18-70 years in good health.

Incomplete CDR3 DNA: TGTGCCAGCTCACCCCCGCAGGGTTATTATGGC. It specifies CASSPPQGYYG. The CDR3, in full, reads CASSPPQGYYGYTF. The chain combines TRBV18 with TRBJ1-2, with D maybe TRBD1 (5 bases). The read comes to an end 3 residues before the CDR3 does, leaving the germline J gene to fill in the end. The length of the CDR3 is 14 residues. Germline assignment: CDR1 KGHSH and CDR2 LQKENI. Trimming stripped 3 bases from V and 5 bases from J, with 13 bases between.